The present TCR beta chain was sequenced within a study of T cell repertoires in cytomegalovirus infection. Whole-study results and caveats: CMV-specific HLA-C-restricted TCR beta clonotypes dominated the ex vivo response.

V gave up 4 bases and J gave up 4 bases, with 17 bases separating them. Per the germline V gene, CDR1 is SGHVT and CDR2 is SQSDAQ. This CDR3 contains 16 residues. As to this clonotype: Its antigen is unknown.

MiXCR, run by TCRdb on the reads, gives a single entry per CDR3 protein. The table records about 160,000 distinct CDR3 sequences, 17% of them present only once. The sequence came from a human donor in good health (CMV status not recorded). Some clones in this sample may be carry-over from other donors' samples. Material: CD8+ T cells from PBMCs. The chain uses TRBV7-4 and TRBJ1-5; D may be TRBD1 (6 bases). The CDR3 loop is CASSSPAGGGNQPQHF. CDR3 bases: TGTGCCAGCAGCTCCCCGGCCGGGGGCGGGAATCAGCCCCAGCATTTT.